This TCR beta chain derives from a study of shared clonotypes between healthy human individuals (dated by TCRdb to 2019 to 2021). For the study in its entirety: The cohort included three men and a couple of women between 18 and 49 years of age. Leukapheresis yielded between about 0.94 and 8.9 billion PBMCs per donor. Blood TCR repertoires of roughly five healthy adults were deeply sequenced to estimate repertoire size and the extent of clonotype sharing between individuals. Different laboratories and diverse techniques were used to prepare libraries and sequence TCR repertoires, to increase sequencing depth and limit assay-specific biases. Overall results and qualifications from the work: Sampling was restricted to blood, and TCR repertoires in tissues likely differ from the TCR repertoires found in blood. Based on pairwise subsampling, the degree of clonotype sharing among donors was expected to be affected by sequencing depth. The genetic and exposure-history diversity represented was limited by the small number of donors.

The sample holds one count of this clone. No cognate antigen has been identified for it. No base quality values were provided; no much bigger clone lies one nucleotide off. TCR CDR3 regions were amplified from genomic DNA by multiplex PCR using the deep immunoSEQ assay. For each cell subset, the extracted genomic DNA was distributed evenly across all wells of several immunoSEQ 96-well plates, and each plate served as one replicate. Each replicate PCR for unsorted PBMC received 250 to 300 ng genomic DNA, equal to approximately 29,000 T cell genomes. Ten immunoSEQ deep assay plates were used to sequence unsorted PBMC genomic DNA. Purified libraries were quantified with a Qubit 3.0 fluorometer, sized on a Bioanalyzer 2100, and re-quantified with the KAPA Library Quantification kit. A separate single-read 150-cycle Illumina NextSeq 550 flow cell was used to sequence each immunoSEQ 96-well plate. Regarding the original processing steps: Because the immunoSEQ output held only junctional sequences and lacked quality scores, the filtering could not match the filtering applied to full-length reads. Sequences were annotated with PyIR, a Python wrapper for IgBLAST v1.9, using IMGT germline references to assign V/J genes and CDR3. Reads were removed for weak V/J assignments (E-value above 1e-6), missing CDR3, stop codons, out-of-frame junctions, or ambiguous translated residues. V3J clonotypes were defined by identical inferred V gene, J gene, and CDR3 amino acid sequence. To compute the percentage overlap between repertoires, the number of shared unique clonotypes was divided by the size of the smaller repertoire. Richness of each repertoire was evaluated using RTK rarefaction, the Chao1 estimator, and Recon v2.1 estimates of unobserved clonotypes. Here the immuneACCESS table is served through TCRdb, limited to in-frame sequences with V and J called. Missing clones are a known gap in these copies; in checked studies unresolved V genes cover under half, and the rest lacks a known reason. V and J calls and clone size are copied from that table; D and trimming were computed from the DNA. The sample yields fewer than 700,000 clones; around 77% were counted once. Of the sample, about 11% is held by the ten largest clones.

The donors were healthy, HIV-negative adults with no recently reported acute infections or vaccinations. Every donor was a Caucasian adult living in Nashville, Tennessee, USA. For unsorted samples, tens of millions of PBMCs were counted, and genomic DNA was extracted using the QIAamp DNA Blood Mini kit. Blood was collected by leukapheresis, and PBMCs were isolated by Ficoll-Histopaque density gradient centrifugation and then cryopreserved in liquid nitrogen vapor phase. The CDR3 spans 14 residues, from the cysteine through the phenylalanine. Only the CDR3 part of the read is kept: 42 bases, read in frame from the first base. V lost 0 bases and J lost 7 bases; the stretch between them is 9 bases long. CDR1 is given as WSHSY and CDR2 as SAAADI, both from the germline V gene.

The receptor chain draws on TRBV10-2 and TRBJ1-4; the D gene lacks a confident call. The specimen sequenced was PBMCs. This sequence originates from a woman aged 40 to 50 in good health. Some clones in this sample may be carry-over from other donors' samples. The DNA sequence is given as TGCGCCAGCAGTGAGTCCCTGGCGGGTGAAAAACTGTTTTTT. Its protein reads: CASSESLAGEKLFF.